A single sample gave rise to the 28 T cell receptor beta chains below, sequenced in a study of Graves' ophthalmopathy and Graves' hyperthyroidism. Transcripts of RNA were the source for amplifying TCR beta CDR3 regions. The workflow started with a first-round RT-PCR run with HTBI primers and then moved on to a second-round multiplex PCR. From the multiplex PCR reads, TCRdb called clonotypes with MiXCR, one entry per CDR3 protein. The sample consists of roughly 410,000 distinct CDR3 sequences, 15% of them appearing once. Specimen: peripheral blood. The receptor source for this set is a woman younger than 35 with stable Graves' hyperthyroidism.

This clonotype appeared many times. The rearrangement links TRBV5-8 to TRBJ1-6, with a tentative D call TRBD1 (5 bases). CDR3 length equals 14 residues. Germline CDR1 reads SGHTS; CDR2 reads YDEGEE. Trimming took off 4 bases at V and 6 bases at J, with 11 bases between the two ends. The CDR3: CASSHGGGNSPLHF. CDR3 in DNA: TGTGCCAGCAGCCACGGTGGGGGTAATTCACCCCTCCACTTT.

This clonotype occurred many times. The chain is built from TRBV27 and TRBJ2-7, with D maybe TRBD2 (6 bases). There are 12 residues in the CDR3. The germline V gene has CDR1 MNHEY and CDR2 SMNVEV (reference sequence). The ends were cut back, 4 bases at V and 6 bases at J, with 10 bases in the middle. This CDR3 reads CASSYIGSEQYF. CDR3 DNA sequence: TGTGCCAGCAGTTATATCGGGAGCGAGCAGTACTTC.

This clonotype has a count of ten or more. This chain joins TRBV7-2 and TRBJ1-3; D is ambiguous. V was shortened by 5 bases and J by 0 bases, with 8 bases between the two germline ends. The CDR3 contains 14 residues. Germline-derived CDR1 and CDR2 are SGHTA and FQGNSA. CDR3: CASSPRTSGNTIYF. For the CDR3, the DNA is TGTGCCAGCAGCCCCCGGACCTCTGGAAACACCATATATTTT.

The table lists this clonotype with many counts. The V and J genes are TRBV4-1 and TRBJ1-1; 8 nucleotides agree with TRBD1. J lost 5 bases, V lost 7 bases, and 9 bases had no gene match. The CDR3 runs 14 residues. CDR1 is MGHRA and CDR2 is YSYEKL in the germline V gene. The CDR3 DNA reads as TGCGCCAGCATTAGGACAGGGTCGAAGACTGAAGCTTTCTTT. Translating it yields CASIRTGSKTEAFF.

This rearrangement joins TRBV19 to TRBJ1-5; D may be TRBD1 (6 bases). The CDR3 is 18 residues long. The germline CDR1 and CDR2 sequences are LNHDA and SQIVND (reference sequence). With 1 base removed from V and 4 bases from J, the gap between germline ends came to 20 bases. DNA of the CDR3: TGTGCCAGTAGTATAGGGGCCGGGGGCGTGGGTCTAAATCAGCCCCAGCATTTT. It codes for CASSIGAGGVGLNQPQHF.

This clonotype was counted many times. This chain uses TRBV7-2 with TRBJ2-4, with D tentatively TRBD1 or TRBD2 (5 bases each). The ends were cut back, 5 bases at V and 1 base at J, with 15 bases in the middle. CDR1 SGHTA and CDR2 FQGNSA come from the germline V gene. This CDR3 comprises 16 residues. The CDR3 is CASSQGWGFAKNIQYF. The DNA for the CDR3 is TGTGCCAGCAGCCAGGGATGGGGGTTCGCCAAAAACATTCAGTACTTC.

The chain joins TRBV29-1 to TRBJ2-7; possibly TRBD2 for D (5 bases). This CDR3 has 14 residues. Germline V lookup: CDR1 SQVTM, CDR2 ANQGSEA. Trimming stripped 4 bases from V and 1 base from J, with 14 bases between. This chain's CDR3 is CSVGLWTGSYEQYF. CDR3 nucleotide sequence: TGCAGCGTTGGCTTATGGACGGGATCCTACGAGCAGTACTTC.

In its sample, this clonotype was seen many times. This chain joins TRBV15 and TRBJ1-2, with 7 bases matching TRBD1. From germline, CDR1 is LNHNV and CDR2 YYDKDF (reference sequence). The CDR3 sequence is 15 residues long. Trimming at V came to 0 bases and at J to 4 bases, leaving 5 bases not matched to a gene. In DNA form, the CDR3 reads TGTGCCACCAGCAGAGATGAAGGGGGCTTCTATGGCTACACCTTC. This translates into CATSRDEGGFYGYTF.

Only a few counts were recorded for this clonotype. The rearrangement joins TRBV9 to TRBJ2-2, with TRBD2 matching 9 bases. CDR3 length: 15 residues. Trimming at V came to 0 bases and at J to 6 bases, leaving 3 bases not matched to a gene. Germline V gene lookup returns CDR1 SGDLS and CDR2 YYNGEE. The CDR3 loop is CASSVGGGAPGELFF. In nucleotides, the CDR3 is TGTGCCAGCAGCGTAGGCGGGGGGGCCCCCGGGGAGCTGTTTTTT.

This clonotype was seen more than once but under ten times. V and J are TRBV5-1 and TRBJ1-2, with 8 bases that match TRBD1. Trimming at V came to 2 bases and at J to 5 bases, leaving 8 bases not matched to a gene. The CDR3 totals 15 residues. CDR1 is SGHRS and CDR2 is YFSETQ in the germline V gene. CDR3 in amino acids: CASSLSGQGIYGYTF. CDR3 in DNA: TGCGCCAGCAGCTTATCCGGACAGGGAATATATGGCTACACCTTC.

Many counts were recorded for this clonotype. This sequence joins TRBV5-1 and TRBJ1-2; the D is unclear. The CDR3 runs to 14 residues. The germline V and J ends were trimmed by 6 bases and 2 bases, with 14 bases remaining between them. Germline assignment: CDR1 SGHRS and CDR2 YFSETQ. The CDR3, as DNA: TGCGCCAGCACCCCCCGTGGAGGGAACTATGGCTACACCTTC. It yields the protein CASTPRGGNYGYTF.

CDR3 bases: TGTGCCAGCAAAATGAGGGGGGAAACAGATACGCAGTATTTT. Protein: CASKMRGETDTQYF. The chain is built from TRBV2 and TRBJ2-3; D may correspond to TRBD1 or TRBD2 (6 bases each). Germline lookup yields CDR1 SNHLY and CDR2 FYNNEI. There are 14 residues in the CDR3. V was clipped by 7 bases and J by 3 bases, with 14 bases between them.

The chain joins TRBV19 to TRBJ2-2; no definite D call. V gave up 6 bases and J gave up 6 bases, with 11 bases separating them. The CDR3 loop spans 13 amino acids. Germline V gene sequence: CDR1 LNHDA, CDR2 SQIVND (reference sequence). The CDR3, as DNA: TGTGCCAGTAGCGATGTAAGACCCGGGGAGCTGTTTTTT. Translated: CASSDVRPGELFF.

V usage is TRBV6-1 and J usage is TRBJ1-3, with D perhaps matching TRBD1 (5 bases). CDR1 MNHNS and CDR2 SASEGT come from the germline V gene. The V gene lost 6 bases and the J gene lost 5 bases, with 14 bases spanning the gap. CDR3 length equals 14 residues. The CDR3 coding sequence is TGTGCCAGCAGACTCCCCGACAGCCGAAACACCATATATTTT. Encoded protein: CASRLPDSRNTIYF.

Note on this clonotype: At one end the junction does not follow the germline gene, possibly because of a read error. The chain recombines TRBV15 with TRBJ1-5; D not certain. Germline CDR1 LNHNV, CDR2 YYDKDF (reference sequence). The CDR3 runs 13 residues. CDR3 loop: CATSRDPPEPQHF. The CDR3 nucleotides read TGTGCAACCAGCAGAGATCCCCCTGAGCCCCAGCATTTT.

The V and J genes are TRBV12-3 or TRBV12-4 and TRBJ2-5, with D unresolved. This CDR3 comprises 12 residues. Deletions cut 5 bases from V and 7 bases from J, with 11 bases between. Here the CDR3 DNA reads TGTGCCAGCAGTAACGTGAGGTGGACCCAGTACTTC. It specifies CASSNVRWTQYF.

This clonotype was counted many times. The chain has TRBV7-2 and TRBJ1-2; D is possibly TRBD1 (5 bases). V was trimmed by 5 bases and J by 0 bases, leaving 25 bases between them. The CDR3 spans 19 residues. The germline V gene has CDR1 SGHTA and CDR2 FQGNSA. The CDR3 reads CASSQLPGSRGQANYGYTF. The CDR3 region has the DNA TGTGCCAGCAGCCAGCTCCCCGGGTCGAGAGGACAAGCTAACTATGGCTACACCTTC.

This clonotype was seen a handful of times. The gene calls are TRBV20-1 and TRBJ1-1; a weak D match, TRBD1 (5 bases). Trimming stripped 0 bases from V and 7 bases from J, with 12 bases between. Germline assignment: CDR1 DFQATT and CDR2 SNEGSKA (reference sequence). The CDR3 consists of 13 residues. CDR3 residues: CSARDVGPDEAFF. The CDR3 DNA is TGCAGTGCTAGAGATGTGGGGCCTGATGAAGCTTTCTTT.

This clonotype was observed at least ten times. The rearrangement joins TRBV2 to TRBJ1-1; D not resolved. V was trimmed by 7 bases and J by 11 bases, leaving 14 bases between them. Germline CDR1 and CDR2: SNHLY and FYNNEI. This CDR3 region has 11 residues. In DNA, the CDR3 is TGTGCCAGCAACGGCGGACCGGAGGCTTTCTTT. This codes for CASNGGPEAFF.

Many counts were recorded for this clonotype. The chain employs TRBV10-1 and TRBJ2-2; D is perhaps TRBD1 or TRBD2 (7 bases each). Trimming cost V 5 bases and J 4 bases, with 14 bases left between them. CDR3 length: 15 residues. Germline V gene lookup returns CDR1 WNHNN and CDR2 SYGVQD (reference sequence). CDR3 DNA sequence: TGCGCCAGCAGTCCAGGGGGAGGGAGCACCGGGGAGCTGTTTTTT. This gives the protein CASSPGGGSTGELFF.

This clonotype was detected ten times or more. This chain uses TRBV12-5 with TRBJ1-3; 8 positions agree with TRBD1. V lost 6 bases and J lost 4; bases outside the gene matches: 5. The CDR3 runs to 14 residues. Germline V gene data show CDR1 as LGHNT and CDR2 as FRNRAP. CDR3 sequence (DNA): TGTGCTAGTGGCCGAGGACAGGGAGGAAACACCATATATTTT. This gives the protein CASGRGQGGNTIYF.

This clonotype was detected ten times or more. This chain uses TRBV27 with TRBJ2-7, with 12 positions matching TRBD2. The germline V gene has CDR1 MNHEY and CDR2 SMNVEV (reference sequence). The trim removed 5 bases at V and 2 bases at J, leaving 4 bases unmatched. The CDR3 has 15 amino acids. CDR3 nucleotides: TGTGCCAGCAGTCCGGCTAGCGGGGGGGCCTACGAGCAGTACTTC. It translates to CASSPASGGAYEQYF.

This clonotype was observed many times. The chain has TRBV6-1 and TRBJ1-1; no definite D call. Germline V gene sequence: CDR1 MNHNS, CDR2 SASEGT. The CDR3 sequence is 15 residues long. The V gene lost 4 bases and the J gene lost 1 base, with 13 bases spanning the gap. The CDR3 sequence is CASSVQPAGNTEAFF. CDR3 bases: TGTGCCAGCAGTGTTCAGCCTGCAGGGAACACTGAAGCTTTCTTT.

This clonotype came up many times. The V call is TRBV28, the J call TRBJ1-2, with D perhaps matching TRBD1 (5 bases). CDR3 length: 11 amino acids. V was trimmed by 4 bases and J by 12 bases, leaving 12 bases between them. CDR1 is MDHEN and CDR2 is SYDVKM in the germline V gene. The CDR3 reads CASSSGRFDTF. The DNA of the CDR3 is TGTGCCAGCAGTTCGGGACGTTTCGACACCTTC.

The chain is built from TRBV4-1 and TRBJ2-7, with D possibly being TRBD1 (5 bases). With 1 base removed from V and 0 bases from J, the gap between germline ends came to 13 bases. CDR1 MGHRA and CDR2 YSYEKL come from the germline V gene. CDR3 length equals 16 residues. This CDR3 reads CASSQGPKQDSYEQYF. In DNA, the CDR3 is TGCGCCAGCAGCCAAGGCCCCAAACAGGACTCCTACGAGCAGTACTTC.

This clonotype was counted many times. J is TRBJ2-5 and V is TRBV7-8, with D possibly being TRBD2 (6 bases). The CDR3 totals 15 residues. In germline, CDR1 is SGHVS, CDR2 FQNEAQ. Trimming pared 5 bases from V and 2 bases from J, leaving 15 bases between. In DNA form, the CDR3 reads TGTGCCAGCAGCGCCCGACGCGGGGCGCAAGAGACCCAGTACTTC. Its translation: CASSARRGAQETQYF.

The chain uses TRBV9 and TRBJ2-2, with 9 bases matching TRBD2. Unmatched junction bases numbered 14, after V lost 4 bases and J lost 4 bases. In germline, CDR1 is SGDLS, CDR2 YYNGEE. The length of the CDR3 is 18 residues. CDR3: CASSPSPPGLAVTGELFF. The CDR3 bases are TGTGCCAGCAGCCCCTCCCCTCCGGGACTAGCAGTCACCGGGGAGCTGTTTTTT.

This clonotype was seen many times. This rearrangement joins TRBV24-1 to TRBJ1-5; no firm D call. Trimming pared 4 bases from V and 4 bases from J, leaving 4 bases between. CDR1 and CDR2 (germline): KGHDR, SFDVKD. This CDR3 is 12 amino acids long. CDR3 coding DNA: TGTGCCACCAGTGACCTGAATCAGCCCCAGCATTTT. Its translation: CATSDLNQPQHF.